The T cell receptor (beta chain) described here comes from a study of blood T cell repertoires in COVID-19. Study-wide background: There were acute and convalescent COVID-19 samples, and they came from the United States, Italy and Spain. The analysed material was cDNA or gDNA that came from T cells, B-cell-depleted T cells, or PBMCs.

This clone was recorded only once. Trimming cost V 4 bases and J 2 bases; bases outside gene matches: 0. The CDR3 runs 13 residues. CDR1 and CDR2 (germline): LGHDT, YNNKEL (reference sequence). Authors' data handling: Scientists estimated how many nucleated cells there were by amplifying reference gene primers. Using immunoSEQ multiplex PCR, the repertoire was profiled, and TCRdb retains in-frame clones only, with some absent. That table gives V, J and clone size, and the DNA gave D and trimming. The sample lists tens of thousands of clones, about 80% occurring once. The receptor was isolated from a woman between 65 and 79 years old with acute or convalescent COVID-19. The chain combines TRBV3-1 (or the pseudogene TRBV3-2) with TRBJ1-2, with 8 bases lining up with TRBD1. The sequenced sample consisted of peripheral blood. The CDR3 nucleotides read TGTGCCAGCAGCCGACAGGGGAACTATGGCTACACCTTC. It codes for CASSRQGNYGYTF.